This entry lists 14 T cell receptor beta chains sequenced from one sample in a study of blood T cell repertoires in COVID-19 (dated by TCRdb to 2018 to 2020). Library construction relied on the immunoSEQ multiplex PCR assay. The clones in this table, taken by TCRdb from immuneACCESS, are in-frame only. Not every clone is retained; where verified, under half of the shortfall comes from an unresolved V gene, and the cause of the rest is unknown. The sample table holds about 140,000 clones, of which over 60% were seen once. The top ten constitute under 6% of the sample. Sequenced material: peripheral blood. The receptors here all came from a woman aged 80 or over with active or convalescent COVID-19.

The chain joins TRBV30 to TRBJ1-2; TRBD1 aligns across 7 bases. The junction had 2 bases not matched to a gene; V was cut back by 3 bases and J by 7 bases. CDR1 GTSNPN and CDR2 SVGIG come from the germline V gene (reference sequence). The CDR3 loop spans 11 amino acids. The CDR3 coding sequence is TGTGCCTGGAGGACAGGGTCTGGCTACACCTTC. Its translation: CAWRTGSGYTF.

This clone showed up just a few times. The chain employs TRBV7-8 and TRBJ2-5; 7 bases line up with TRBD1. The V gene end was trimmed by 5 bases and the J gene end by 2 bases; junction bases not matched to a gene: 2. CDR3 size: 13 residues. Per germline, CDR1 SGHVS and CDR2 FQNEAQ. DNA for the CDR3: TGTGCCAGCAGCCAGGGACAGCAAGAGACCCAGTACTTC. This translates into CASSQGQQETQYF.

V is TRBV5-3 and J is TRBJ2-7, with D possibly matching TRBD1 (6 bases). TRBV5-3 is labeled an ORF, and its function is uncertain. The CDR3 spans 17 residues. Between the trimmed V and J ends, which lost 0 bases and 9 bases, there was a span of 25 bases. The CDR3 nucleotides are TGTGCCAGAAGCTTGGGCGCGGAACAGGGCCACCCTGGGTGGCAGTACTTC. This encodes CARSLGAEQGHPGWQYF.

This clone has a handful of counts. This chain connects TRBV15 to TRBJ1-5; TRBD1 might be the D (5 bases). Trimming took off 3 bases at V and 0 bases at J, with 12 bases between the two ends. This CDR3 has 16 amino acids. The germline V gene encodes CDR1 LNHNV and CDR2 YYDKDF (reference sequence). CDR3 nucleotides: TGTGCCACCAGCAGCCCCGGAGGGGCTAGCAATCAGCCCCAGCATTTT. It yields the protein CATSSPGGASNQPQHF.

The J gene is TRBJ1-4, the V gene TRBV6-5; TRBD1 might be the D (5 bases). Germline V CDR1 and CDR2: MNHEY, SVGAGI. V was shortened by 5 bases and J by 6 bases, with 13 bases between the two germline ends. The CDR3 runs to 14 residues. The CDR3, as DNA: TGTGCCAGCAGTCGGACAAAACTGGATGAAAAACTGTTTTTT. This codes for CASSRTKLDEKLFF.

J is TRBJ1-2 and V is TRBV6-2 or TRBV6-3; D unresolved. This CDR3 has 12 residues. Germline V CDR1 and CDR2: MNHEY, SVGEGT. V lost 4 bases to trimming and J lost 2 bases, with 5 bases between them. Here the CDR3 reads CASSSGNYGYTF. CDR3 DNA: TGTGCCAGCAGTTCAGGAAACTATGGCTACACCTTC.

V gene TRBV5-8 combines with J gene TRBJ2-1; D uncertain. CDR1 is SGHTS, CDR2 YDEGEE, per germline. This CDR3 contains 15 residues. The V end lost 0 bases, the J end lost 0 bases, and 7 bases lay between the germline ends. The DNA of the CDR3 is TGTGCCAGCAGCTTGGATGGTAGCTCCTACAATGAGCAGTTCTTC. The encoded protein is CASSLDGSSYNEQFF.

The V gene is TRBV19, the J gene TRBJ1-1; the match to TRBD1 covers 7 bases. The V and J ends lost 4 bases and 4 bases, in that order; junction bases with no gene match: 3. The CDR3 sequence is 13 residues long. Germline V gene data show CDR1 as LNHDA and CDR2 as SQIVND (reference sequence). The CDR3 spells CASSRYRGTEAFF. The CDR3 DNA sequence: TGTGCCAGTAGTAGGTACAGGGGCACTGAAGCTTTCTTT.

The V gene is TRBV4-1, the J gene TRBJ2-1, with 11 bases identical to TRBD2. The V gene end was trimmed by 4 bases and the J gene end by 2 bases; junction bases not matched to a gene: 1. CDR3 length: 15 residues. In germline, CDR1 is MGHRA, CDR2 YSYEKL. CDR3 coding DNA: TGCGCCAGCAGCCTTAGCGGGGGGGCCTACAATGAGCAGTTCTTC. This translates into CASSLSGGAYNEQFF.

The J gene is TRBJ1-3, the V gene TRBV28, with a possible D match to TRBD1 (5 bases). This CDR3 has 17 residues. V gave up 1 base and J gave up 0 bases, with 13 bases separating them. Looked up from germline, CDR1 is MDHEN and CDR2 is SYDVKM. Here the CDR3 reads CASSLSPTVSSGNTIYF. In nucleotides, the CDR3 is TGTGCCAGCAGTTTATCGCCGACAGTCAGCTCTGGAAACACCATATATTTT.

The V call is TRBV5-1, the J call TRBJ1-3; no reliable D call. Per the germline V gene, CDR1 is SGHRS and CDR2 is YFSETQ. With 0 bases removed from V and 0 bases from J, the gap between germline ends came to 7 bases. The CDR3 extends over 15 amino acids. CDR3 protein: CASSLAGSSGNTIYF. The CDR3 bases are TGCGCCAGCAGCTTGGCGGGGAGCTCTGGAAACACCATATATTTT.

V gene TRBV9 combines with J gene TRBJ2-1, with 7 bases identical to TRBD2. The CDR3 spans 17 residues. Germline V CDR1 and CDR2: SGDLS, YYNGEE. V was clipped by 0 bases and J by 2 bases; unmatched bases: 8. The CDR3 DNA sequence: TGTGCCAGCAGCGTAGGAGGATCGGGGGGAGCCTACAATGAGCAGTTCTTC. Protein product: CASSVGGSGGAYNEQFF. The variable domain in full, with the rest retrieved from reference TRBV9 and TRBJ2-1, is DSGVTQTPKHLITATGQRVTLRCSPRSGDLSVYWYQQSLDQGLQFLIQYYNGEERAKGNILERFSAQQFPDLHSELNLSSLELGDSALYFCASSVGGSGGAYNEQFFGPGTRLTVL.

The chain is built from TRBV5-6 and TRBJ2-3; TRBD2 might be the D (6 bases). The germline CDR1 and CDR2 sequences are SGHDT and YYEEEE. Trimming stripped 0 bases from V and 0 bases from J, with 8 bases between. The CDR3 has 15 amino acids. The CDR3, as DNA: TGTGCCAGCAGCTTGGTAGGGACTAGCACAGATACGCAGTATTTT. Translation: CASSLVGTSTDTQYF.

CDR3 DNA: TGCGCCAGCAGCCTGGCTACAGGGGGCAACTATGGCTACACCTTC. Translated: CASSLATGGNYGYTF. The chain combines TRBV4-1 with TRBJ1-2, with 9 bases that match TRBD1. V lost 4 bases to trimming and J lost 2 bases; unmatched junction nucleotides: 5. CDR1 and CDR2 from the germline V gene are MGHRA and YSYEKL. The CDR3 is 15 amino acids.